This TCR beta chain is drawn from a study of blood T cell repertoires in COVID-19. As for the study in general: The United States, Italy and Spain provided the acute and convalescent COVID-19 samples. T cells, B-cell-depleted T cells, or PBMCs provided the cDNA or gDNA that served as material.

Sequencing was performed with immunoSEQ multiplex PCR; in TCRdb, only in-frame clones are kept and a portion is missing. The repertoire consists of fewer than 350,000 clones, with about 82% occurring once and the leading ten covering around 4%. The V gene end was trimmed by 0 bases and the J gene end by 7 bases; junction bases not matched to a gene: 9. The CDR3 covers 17 residues. The chain couples TRBV6-7 to TRBJ2-1; 10 bases fit TRBD2. TRBV6-7 is known as an ORF, though its function is uncertain. This TCR derives from a woman between 45 and 60 years old with active or convalescent COVID-19. Sequencing was performed on peripheral blood. CDR3 DNA: TGTGCCAGCAGTTACTCGAGGCCTAGCGGGAGCGAGAATGAGCAGTTCTTC. Translating it yields CASSYSRPSGSENEQFF.